This TCR beta chain comes out of a study of blood T cell repertoires in COVID-19. Overall study context: The cDNA or gDNA used as material had been derived from T cells, B-cell-depleted T cells, or PBMCs.

The CDR3 has 13 residues. Trimming cost V 1 base and J 8 bases, with 8 bases left between them. The germline gives CDR1 MDHEN, CDR2 SYDVKM. TCRdb keeps only in-frame clones here, not all; method: immunoSEQ multiplex PCR. This table holds 60,000 to 85,000 clones, more than 75% found once. V gene TRBV28 combines with J gene TRBJ1-4; maybe TRBD1 (5 bases). The sequence came from a man between 50 and 59 years old with acute or convalescent COVID-19. Sequencing was performed on peripheral blood. The CDR3 bases are TGTGCCAGCAGTTTATCAGGGAGGGAAAAACTGTTTTTT. Its protein is CASSLSGREKLFF.